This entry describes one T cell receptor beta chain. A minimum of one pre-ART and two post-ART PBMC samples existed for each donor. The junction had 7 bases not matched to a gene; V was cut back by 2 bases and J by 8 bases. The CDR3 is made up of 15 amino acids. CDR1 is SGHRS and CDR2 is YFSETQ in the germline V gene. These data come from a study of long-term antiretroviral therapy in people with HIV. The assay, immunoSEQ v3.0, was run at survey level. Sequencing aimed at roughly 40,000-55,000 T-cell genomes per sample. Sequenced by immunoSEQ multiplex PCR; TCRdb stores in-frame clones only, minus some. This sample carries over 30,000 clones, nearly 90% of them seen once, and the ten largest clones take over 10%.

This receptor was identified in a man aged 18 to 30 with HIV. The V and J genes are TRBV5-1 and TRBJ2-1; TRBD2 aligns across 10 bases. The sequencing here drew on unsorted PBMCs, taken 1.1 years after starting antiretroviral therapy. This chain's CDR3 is CASSLLAGGGDEQFF. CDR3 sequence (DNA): TGCGCCAGCAGCTTATTAGCGGGGGGCGGCGATGAGCAGTTCTTC.